One and the same sample provided the 20 T cell receptor beta chains below, sequenced in a study of T cells in Graves' hyperthyroidism and ophthalmopathy. The source material, RNA transcripts, was used to amplify TCR beta CDR3 regions. Primed by the HTBI set, a first-round RT-PCR was run on the TCR CDR3. TCRdb called the multiplex PCR reads again in MiXCR, with one record for every CDR3 protein. The data contain about 640,000 distinct CDR3 sequences, less than 25% of them singletons. Sequencing input: blood. All receptors derive from a man aged 25-45 years with Graves' ophthalmopathy.

This clonotype was detected many times. This chain joins TRBV20-1 and TRBJ2-2; D is possibly TRBD1 or TRBD2 (6 bases each). Germline V gives CDR1 DFQATT, CDR2 SNEGSKA (reference sequence). This CDR3 is 15 amino acids long. V lost 3 bases and J 5 bases, leaving 16 bases between the germline ends. Written as DNA, the CDR3 is TGCAGTGCTAGGCCGGGCGGGACATGGACCGGGGAGCTGTTTTTT. Amino acids: CSARPGGTWTGELFF.

The genes are TRBV2 and TRBJ2-5; D possibly matches TRBD1 or TRBD2 (5 bases each). The germline V and J ends were trimmed by 3 bases and 0 bases, with 14 bases remaining between them. This CDR3 region has 16 residues. In germline, CDR1 is SNHLY, CDR2 FYNNEI. CDR3 DNA sequence: TGTGCCAGCAGTGAGGGGGTCTGGGCCTACCAAGAGACCCAGTACTTC. Its protein product is CASSEGVWAYQETQYF. Using reference TRBV2 and TRBJ2-5 for the parts outside the CDR3, the full variable domain is EPEVTQTPSHQVTQMGQEVILRCVPISNHLYFYWYRQILGQKVEFLVSFYNNEISEKSEIFDDQFSVERPDGSNFTLKIRSTKLEDSAMYFCASSEGVWAYQETQYFGPGTRLLVL.

V and J are TRBV30 and TRBJ2-1; D is unclear. With 2 bases removed from V and 7 bases from J, the gap between germline ends came to 6 bases. Germline loops: CDR1 GTSNPN, CDR2 SVGIG (reference sequence). CDR3 length equals 11 residues. The CDR3 DNA reads as TGTGCCTGGAGTCTGGGAAATGAGCAGTTCTTC. Amino acids: CAWSLGNEQFF.

This clonotype has a handful of counts. J is TRBJ2-4 and V is TRBV10-3, with D maybe TRBD2 (6 bases). V lost 4 bases and J 5 bases, leaving 6 bases between the germline ends. Germline V gene sequence: CDR1 ENHRY, CDR2 SYGVKD. This CDR3 spans 12 amino acids. CDR3 amino acids: CAISGGENIQYF. CDR3 DNA sequence: TGTGCCATCAGTGGCGGGGAAAACATTCAGTACTTC.

This clonotype appeared many times. The J gene is TRBJ2-1, the V gene TRBV5-1, with 8 bases aligning to TRBD2. Trimming took 1 base from V and 7 from J; bases not matched to a gene: 1. The CDR3 is made up of 13 amino acids. Germline values: CDR1 SGHRS, CDR2 YFSETQ. This CDR3 reads CASSLSGRNEQFF. The DNA of the CDR3 is TGCGCCAGCAGCTTGAGCGGGAGAAATGAGCAGTTCTTC.

This clonotype showed up many times. The V call is TRBV7-9, the J call TRBJ2-1; D may correspond to TRBD1 or TRBD2 (5 bases each). Germline lookup yields CDR1 SEHNR and CDR2 FQNEAQ (reference sequence). The CDR3 spans 16 residues. Trimming pared 6 bases from V and 6 bases from J, leaving 21 bases between. The CDR3 protein is CASSQGLGAGGNEQFF. CDR3 coding DNA: TGTGCCAGCAGTCAGGGTCTCGGGGCCGGCGGCAATGAGCAGTTCTTC.

The chain employs TRBV6-2 or TRBV6-3 and TRBJ2-7; TRBD2 aligns across 8 bases. The CDR3 sequence is 17 residues long. J lost 3 bases, V lost 0 bases, and 10 bases had no gene match. Germline V gene sequence: CDR1 MNHEY, CDR2 SVGEGT. In DNA, the CDR3 is TGTGCCAGCAGTTACTCTGCAGCGGGAGTAAGCAGCTACGAGCAGTACTTC. Its protein is CASSYSAAGVSSYEQYF.

The chain has TRBV29-1 and TRBJ2-1, with D perhaps TRBD2 (6 bases). The CDR3 spans 13 residues. The V gene lost 4 bases and the J gene lost 3 bases, with 10 bases spanning the gap. Germline lookup yields CDR1 SQVTM and CDR2 ANQGSEA. The CDR3 region is CSVGRAHYNEQFF. The CDR3 DNA is TGCAGCGTTGGGAGGGCCCACTACAATGAGCAGTTCTTC.

This clonotype was counted a few times. The J gene is TRBJ2-1, the V gene TRBV5-1, with 9 nucleotides matching TRBD1. This CDR3 has 21 residues. The V gene's germline CDR1 is SGHRS and CDR2 YFSETQ. The J segment lost 0 bases and the V segment lost 0 bases, leaving 16 bases of the junction unmatched. The CDR3 reads CASSLDRGRPPLGSSYNEQFF. The CDR3 DNA reads TGCGCCAGCAGCTTGGACAGGGGGCGACCCCCTCTTGGAAGCTCCTACAATGAGCAGTTCTTC.

CDR3 loop: CASFQGNYGYTF. CDR3 in DNA: TGTGCCAGCTTCCAGGGGAACTATGGCTACACCTTC. The gene calls are TRBV5-4 and TRBJ1-2; a possible D gene is TRBD1 (6 bases). Trimming cost V 7 bases and J 2 bases, with 9 bases left between them. This CDR3 spans 12 amino acids. Germline assignment: CDR1 SGHNT and CDR2 YYREEE (reference sequence).

The chain employs TRBV7-9 and TRBJ1-1, with 7 bases lining up with TRBD1. The CDR3 contains 15 residues. V lost 1 base to trimming and J lost 2 bases; unmatched junction nucleotides: 4. Germline CDR1 SEHNR, CDR2 FQNEAQ (reference sequence). CDR3 protein: CASSLVRGENTEAFF. The DNA for the CDR3 is TGTGCCAGCAGCTTAGTCAGGGGGGAAAACACTGAAGCTTTCTTT. Full variable domain (rest looked up from reference TRBV7-9 and TRBJ1-1): DTGVSQNPRHKITKRGQNVTFRCDPISEHNRLYWYRQTLGQGPEFLTYFQNEAQLEKSRLLSDRFSAERPKGSFSTLEIQRTEQGDSAMYLCASSLVRGENTEAFFGQGTRLTVV.

The chain carries TRBV5-1 and TRBJ2-1, with TRBD2 identical over 16 bases. The germline gives CDR1 SGHRS, CDR2 YFSETQ. The CDR3 sequence is 16 residues long. V trimming: 5 bases; J trimming: 8 bases; junction bases outside the gene matches: 7. The CDR3 spells CASRPGLAGGPYEQFF. The CDR3 DNA is TGCGCCAGCAGACCGGGACTAGCGGGAGGGCCATATGAGCAGTTCTTC.

This clonotype was counted at least ten times. The CDR3 DNA reads TGTGCCTGGACAGGGCAGAATGGCTACACCTTC. It encodes CAWTGQNGYTF. The chain recombines TRBV30 with TRBJ1-2; possibly TRBD1 for D (5 bases). The germline V gene encodes CDR1 GTSNPN and CDR2 SVGIG (reference sequence). This CDR3 is 11 amino acids long. V was trimmed by 4 bases and J by 6 bases, leaving 9 bases between them.

V is TRBV4-1 and J is TRBJ2-7; 14 bases are a match to TRBD2. The CDR3 totals 16 residues. Losses at the gene ends were 4 bases for V and 7 bases for J; bases not matched to a gene: 9. Germline V gene lookup returns CDR1 MGHRA and CDR2 YSYEKL. CDR3 region: CASSLLETSGREEQYF. CDR3 nucleotide sequence: TGCGCCAGCAGCCTTCTAGAGACTAGCGGGAGGGAGGAGCAGTACTTC.

This clonotype showed up many times. The V call is TRBV28, the J call TRBJ2-7; no firm D call. Trimming shortened V by 3 bases and J by 2 bases, and 11 bases separated the two germline ends. Germline V CDR1 and CDR2: MDHEN, SYDVKM. The CDR3 loop spans 14 amino acids. The CDR3 sequence: CASSFEHSPYEQYF. For the CDR3, the DNA is TGTGCCAGCAGTTTTGAGCACTCCCCCTACGAGCAGTACTTC.

The rearrangement links TRBV18 to TRBJ1-2, with D uncertain. V shed 5 bases and J shed 0 bases, with 13 bases lying between them. In germline, CDR1 is KGHSH, CDR2 LQKENI. CDR3 length equals 15 residues. The CDR3 here is CASSRAYPSNYGYTF. The CDR3 nucleotides are TGTGCCAGCTCAAGGGCCTACCCCTCTAACTATGGCTACACCTTC.

The chain has TRBV28 and TRBJ1-4; D might be TRBD1 (5 bases). Germline lookup yields CDR1 MDHEN and CDR2 SYDVKM. This CDR3 comprises 14 residues. V was clipped by 8 bases and J by 0 bases, with 10 bases between them. This CDR3 reads CASGGPATNEKLFF. The CDR3 DNA reads TGTGCCAGCGGGGGACCCGCAACTAATGAAAAACTGTTTTTT.

The rearrangement links TRBV27 to TRBJ2-7; D possibly corresponds to TRBD2 (5 bases). Trimming shortened V by 2 bases and J by 1 base, and 18 bases separated the two germline ends. Looked up from germline, CDR1 is MNHEY and CDR2 is SMNVEV (reference sequence). The length of the CDR3 is 17 residues. The CDR3 here is CASSLGESGVRSYEQYF. DNA of the CDR3: TGTGCCAGCAGTTTAGGCGAGTCCGGGGTGCGTTCCTACGAGCAGTACTTC.

The chain carries TRBV20-1 and TRBJ1-5, with 7 positions matching TRBD1. Germline V gene sequence: CDR1 DFQATT, CDR2 SNEGSKA (reference sequence). This CDR3 has 14 amino acids. Germline trimming cut 5 bases from V and 3 bases from J; bases unmatched to any gene: 7. The CDR3 region is CSADEGQINQPQHF. The CDR3 nucleotides are TGCAGTGCTGACGAGGGACAGATCAATCAGCCCCAGCATTTT.

V gene TRBV4-3 combines with J gene TRBJ2-1; a weak D match, TRBD1 (5 bases). The CDR3 is 15 amino acids. V lost 0 bases and J 9 bases, leaving 15 bases between the germline ends. Germline-derived CDR1 and CDR2 are LGHNA and YSLEER. In DNA form, the CDR3 reads TGCGCCAGCAGCCAAGAGGGGAAGGGGTGGGTTGAGCAGTTCTTC. Amino acids: CASSQEGKGWVEQFF.